This T cell receptor beta chain was sequenced for a study of cytomegalovirus exposure and HLA in healthy donors. PCR involved 60 Vbeta and 13 Jbeta primers. The protocol was immunoSEQ multiplex PCR, while the TCRdb copy is restricted to in-frame clones and leaves out a portion. This sample has 98,000 or so clones, with 65% to 80% found just once. Per the germline V gene, CDR1 is SGHVS and CDR2 is FQNEAQ. CDR3 length equals 15 residues. V lost 2 bases and J 2 bases, leaving 10 bases between the germline ends. This sequence originates from a human donor in good health. This sequence joins TRBV7-8 and TRBJ2-1; perhaps TRBD2 as D (6 bases). The sample consisted of PBMCs. CDR3 protein: CASSLMTGAYNEQFF. The CDR3 DNA follows: TGTGCCAGCAGCTTAATGACGGGAGCCTACAATGAGCAGTTCTTC.